The T cell receptor beta chain under discussion was sequenced for a study of cytomegalovirus exposure and HLA in healthy donors (TCRdb year 2017). About the investigation overall: An earlier analysis of about 530 of the donors reported 250 to 350 Gb of sequence data and 117 million unique TCR beta sequences obtained from around 180 million T cells. Roughly 290 gigabases of sequencing data and around 85 million unique TCR sequences made up an early release that covered several hundred HLA-typed donors. The genetic ancestry cluster associated with self-reported Caucasian donors included 65% to 90% of the 398 genotyped donors. The aim of the study was to test whether cataloging public T cell receptors could identify signatures of past pathogen exposure. The T cell repertoires of 666 subjects were profiled by immunosequencing and related to cytomegalovirus serostatus. In addition to the first cohort of hundreds of subjects, a separate validation cohort of approximately 130 different subjects was used. To predict cytomegalovirus infection status, the study combined high-throughput TCR immunosequencing, statistical association of individual TCRs with disease status, and machine learning. To study patterns of TCR occurrence, a later analysis re-analyzed previously published TCR beta repertoires from 666 donors and added high-resolution HLA genotyping. The later analysis used no new phenotypic data to find candidate immune exposures, relying instead on TCR beta sequences and their occurrence across donors. In an earlier analysis of 587 of the donors, high-throughput TCR beta sequencing was used to judge whether each TCR beta V gene segment behaved as functional or pseudogenic. Donor age, sex, ethnicity and CMV serostatus were compiled together with the repertoire data. Genome-wide SNP genotypes for about 55% of the 666 donors were used in a later genetic analysis, which treated that subset as a discovery cohort. All discovery cohort repertoires had been generated on a single sequencing platform. Both class I and class II loci were covered by HLA typing, at four-digit resolution. Typing coverage differed by locus: A, B, C, DRB1 and DQB1 were typed in about 629-640 donors, DQA1 in approximately 520, DPA1 in approximately 600, and DPB1 in approximately 450. Because of strong linkage in the cohort, roughly five DR-DQ haplotypes were treated as single units for association and clustering. On average, around 230,000 unique TCR beta nucleotide sequences were sequenced per donor among more than 350 genotyped donors of the cohort, with 15% to 20% of those sequences being non-productive.

The germline V gene provides CDR1 SQVTM and CDR2 ANQGSEA. Ends trimmed: V by 6 bases, J by 5 bases; bases unmatched to a gene: 9. The cysteine opens and the phenylalanine closes a CDR3 of 14 amino acids. Only the CDR3 DNA stays, 42 bases, in frame from base 1. General findings and caveats noted by the study authors: A later analysis associated around 16,000 TCR beta sequences with specific HLA alleles at a false discovery rate of 0.05. In a later analysis, the rate of TCR association differed among HLA loci, with DRB1 alleles having the most associated TCRs and HLA-C alleles having the fewest. CMV serostatus was the only immune exposure information available for the cohort. A group of highly shared sequence variants was considered likely to be a technical artifact of the sequencing pipeline. Some IMGT-functional V segments, including TRBV6-2 and TRBV6-3, could not be distinguished by the 87-base-pair reads and were therefore excluded. A later genetic analysis reported fewer N-insertions in productive TCRs among donors in an Asian-associated ancestry cluster than the roughly 620-donor mean. A further reported finding was that TCR beta sequences accurately predicted the HLA-A and HLA-B alleles for most subjects in the first cohort. The authors suggested that the approach could potentially be generalized to other disease states and immunological phenotypes. When HLA alleles, especially DR and DQ, strongly co-occurred, TCR associations were difficult to assign to individual alleles. Only TCR beta chains were sequenced in this cohort, and the absence of alpha or paired-chain data limited detectable features. An earlier analysis of approximately 540 of the donors showed that most TCR beta V segments appeared in productive rearrangements either about 90% or about 30% of the time, which broadly matched IMGT annotations. A later genetic analysis associated a missense DCLRE1C variant with V-gene and J-gene trimming of TCR beta chains, and an independent cohort replicated the association. In vitro tests confirmed that three of the cytomegalovirus-associated TCR beta chains recognize cytomegalovirus antigens. Sequencing depth was assumed to be roughly uniform across donors in the presence/absence analyses, though that assumption may not hold. Because counts were too low, roughly 17 rarely observed V segments, including chromosome 9 orphons, were left out of the earlier analysis of roughly 600 of the donors. The study gave a list of about 160 TCR beta chains associated with cytomegalovirus. Correlated functional status among segregating V segments might reflect linkage disequilibrium, but an unknown experimental factor could not be ruled out. The classifier was reported to diagnose cytomegalovirus status with high specificity and sensitivity in both the original cohort and the validation cohort. Most TCR sequences were seen in very few donors, while some public TCRs were found in many individuals. A later analysis found that HLA-associated TCR beta chains were more clonally expanded and had lower generation probabilities than equally common non-associated chains. Because HLA typing was unavailable for some donors at each locus, only the typed subset was used in association tests. Several of the top co-occurrence clusters appeared to be linked to parvovirus B19, influenza, CMV and Epstein-Barr virus, according to a later analysis. According to a later analysis, most CMV-associated TCR beta chains appeared to be HLA-restricted, and the HLA associations seemed to be driven largely by CMV exposure.

The library was generated by the immunoSEQ multiplex PCR assay. For the multiplex PCR, a mixture combining 60 forward primers for TCR Vbeta segments and 13 reverse primers for TCR Jbeta segments was used. The CDR3 region of rearranged TCR beta genes was amplified from genomic DNA by a multiplex PCR assay. The amplified TCR beta libraries were sequenced on the Illumina HiSeq System as 87-base-pair reads. The original pipeline was this. In a later analysis, some 80 million unique TCR beta chains were counted across the 650 to 700 repertoires, and approximately 11 million of these chains were shared by at least two donors. A nearest-neighbor algorithm error-corrected the raw reads and collapsed the reads into unique sequences, merging closely related sequences to remove PCR and sequencing errors. CDR3 sequences were aligned to IMGT reference sequences to assign V, D and J gene segments. For a sequence to be retained, a match of at least six nucleotides to both a V gene segment and a J gene segment was required. Rearrangements were classified as productive when the CDR3 lacked stop codons and remained in frame with V and J, and all other rearrangements were classified as non-productive. CDR3 was defined according to IMGT convention as the region running from the second conserved V-encoded cysteine to the conserved J-encoded phenylalanine. The earlier analysis of some 550 of the donors excluded any sequence lacking an unambiguous match to a single V gene segment. An earlier analysis of 500 to 700 of the donors classified V segments as functional when productive rearrangements were above 56.7% and as segregating when the standard deviation between donors was above 5%. To diagnose cytomegalovirus status from the catalog of TCR beta chain sequences, a statistical classification framework was built. In a later analysis, TCR nucleotide sequences were compared against IMGT/GENE-DB human TR gene sequences so that V and J genes could be assigned. In a later analysis, CDR3 sequences and most-parsimonious VDJ recombination scenarios were assigned using the TCRdist pipeline. In a later analysis, each TCR beta chain was defined by its CDR3 amino acid sequence together with its V-gene family, and reads without a unique V-gene family were excluded. A later analysis removed 592 highly shared, low-generation-probability nucleotide sequences to deal with suspected cross-contamination and a sequencing artifact. In a later analysis, a clonal expansion index was calculated for each public chain from normalized within-repertoire ranks of inferred template counts. In a later analysis, generation probabilities were computed using a VDJ recombination model fitted to out-of-frame rearrangements, and the results were checked against IGoR. In a later analysis, hypergeometric tests were used to score TCR-TCR, TCR-HLA and TCR-CMV co-occurrence, with a repertoire-size bias correction applied to TCR pairs. To estimate false discovery rates, a later analysis permuted the HLA or CMV assignments 20 times. In a later analysis, co-occurring TCRs were grouped using DBSCAN, with TCRdist sequence similarity added in when clustering inside HLA-allele-positive subsets. Repertoires with fewer than 30,000 or more than 120,000 public chains were left out of co-occurrence clustering, as were about five repertoires with anomalous nucleotide sharing. TCRdb obtained this table from immuneACCESS and retained in-frame rearrangements with V and J assigned. These tables miss some clones; where compared with another copy, unresolved V genes account for less than half of the shortfall, and the remainder is unexplained. Clonal size and the V and J genes are those of that table, whereas D and trimming came from the DNA. The table of this sample itemizes about 200,000 clones. Jointly, the top ten make up 1.1% of the sample.

The cohort comprised 666 healthy bone marrow donors. At the time of sampling, every cohort member was nominally healthy, though immune exposures that went unrecorded were likely present. The donor tested CMV seropositive, placing the donor among the 290 or so seropositive members of the cohort. A peripheral blood sample was provided by each donor, and peripheral blood mononuclear cells were used for TCR beta sequencing. Genomic DNA extraction from the blood cell samples was performed with the Qiagen DNeasy Blood Extraction Kit. Points on this clone: No antigen is known for it.

The origin of this receptor is a girl under 10 years old in good health and CMV-seropositive. The sequence is built from TRBV29-1 and TRBJ1-1; 10 of the junction bases match TRBD1. What was sequenced was PBMCs. This receptor has the CDR3 CSVDTGTGVTEAFF. The base sequence is TGCAGCGTAGACACCGGGACAGGGGTTACTGAAGCTTTCTTT.